This TCR beta chain was recovered during a study of shared clonotypes between healthy human individuals. Study summary: Serving as donors were a couple of women and three men, whose ages spanned 18 to 49. There were three CD4 naive, three CD4 memory, two CD8 naive and one CD8 memory plates per donor. General study results and limits: Naive CD4 clonotypes were shared across a handful of donors at 4.5% to 6.5%.

Profiled with immunoSEQ multiplex PCR; TCRdb holds only in-frame clones, not every one. The sample holds around 2.5 million clones, approximately 94% seen once. CD4+ cells were split into CD45RA+ naive and CD45RA-negative memory subsets. Note on this clone: What it binds is unknown.

From germline, CDR1 is MNHEY and CDR2 SVGAGI. Trimming took off 2 bases at V and 0 bases at J, with 5 bases between the two ends. The length of the CDR3 is 13 residues. The sequenced material came from naive CD4+ T cells from PBMCs. Regarding subset: CD45RA+ positively selected. The clonotype originates from a man in his late teens or twenties in good health. Some clones in this sample may be carry-over from other donors' samples. The V call is TRBV6-5, the J call TRBJ2-7, with D uncertain. This CDR3 reads CASSYGVSYEQYF. For the CDR3, the DNA is TGTGCCAGCAGTTACGGGGTCTCCTACGAGCAGTACTTC.